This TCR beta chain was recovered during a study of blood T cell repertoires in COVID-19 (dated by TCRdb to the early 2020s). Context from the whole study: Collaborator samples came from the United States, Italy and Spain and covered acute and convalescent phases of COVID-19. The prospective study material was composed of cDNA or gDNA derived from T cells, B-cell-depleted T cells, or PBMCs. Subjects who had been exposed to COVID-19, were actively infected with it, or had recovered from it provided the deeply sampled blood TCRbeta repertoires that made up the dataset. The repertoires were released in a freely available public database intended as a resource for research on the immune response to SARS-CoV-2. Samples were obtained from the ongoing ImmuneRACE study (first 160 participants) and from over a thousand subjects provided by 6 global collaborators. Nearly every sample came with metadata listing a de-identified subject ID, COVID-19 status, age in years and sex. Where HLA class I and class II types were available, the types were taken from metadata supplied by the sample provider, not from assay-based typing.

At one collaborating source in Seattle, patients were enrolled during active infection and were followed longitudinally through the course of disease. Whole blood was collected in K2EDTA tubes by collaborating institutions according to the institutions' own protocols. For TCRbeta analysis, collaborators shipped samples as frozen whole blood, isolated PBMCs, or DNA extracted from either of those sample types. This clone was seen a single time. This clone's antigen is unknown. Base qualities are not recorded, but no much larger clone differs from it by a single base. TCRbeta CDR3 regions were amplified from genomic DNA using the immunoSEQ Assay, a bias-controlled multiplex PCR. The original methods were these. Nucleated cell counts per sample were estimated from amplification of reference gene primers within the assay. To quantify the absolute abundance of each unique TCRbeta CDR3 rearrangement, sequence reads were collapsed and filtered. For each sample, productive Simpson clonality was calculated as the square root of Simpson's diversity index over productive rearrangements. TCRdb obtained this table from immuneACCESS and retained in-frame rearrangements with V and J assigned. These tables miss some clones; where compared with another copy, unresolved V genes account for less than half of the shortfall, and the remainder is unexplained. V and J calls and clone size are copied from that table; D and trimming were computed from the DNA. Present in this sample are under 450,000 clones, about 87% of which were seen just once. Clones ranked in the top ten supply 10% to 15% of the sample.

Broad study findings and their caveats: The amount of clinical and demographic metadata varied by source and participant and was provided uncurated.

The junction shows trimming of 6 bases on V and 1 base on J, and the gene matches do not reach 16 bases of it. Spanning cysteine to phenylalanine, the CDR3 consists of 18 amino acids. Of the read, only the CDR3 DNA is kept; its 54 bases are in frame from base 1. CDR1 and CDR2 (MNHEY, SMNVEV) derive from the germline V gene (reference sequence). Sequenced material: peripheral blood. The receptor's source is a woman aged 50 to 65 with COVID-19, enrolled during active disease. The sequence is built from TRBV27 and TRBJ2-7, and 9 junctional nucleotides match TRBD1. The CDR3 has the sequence CASSLGQGAGFRSYEQYF. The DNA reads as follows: TGTGCCAGCAGCCTGGGACAGGGCGCGGGGTTTAGATCCTACGAGCAGTACTTC.